This is a list of T cell receptor beta chains from one sample in a study of CXCR3-negative and CXCR3-positive naive CD8 T cells. Reprocessing the 5' RACE reads, TCRdb reports a single entry for every CDR3 protein and omits DNA. The sample totals about 5,100 distinct CDR3 sequences. Sequencing was done on a sample of naive CXCR3- CD8+ T cells from blood. These receptors were collected from a human donor in good health. Some clones in this sample may be carry-over from other donors' samples. Each CDR3 is given with its conserved first and last residue. Clone size is stated in some rows and not others, as once, few, many or a class when expanded.

TRBV9,-,TRBJ2-5,17,CASSVASLGRNQETQYF
TRBV10-2,-,TRBJ2-2,15,CASTEAGLVTGELFF
TRBV20-1,-,TRBJ2-1,13,CSARGFSFNEQFF
TRBV5-1,medium-sized,TRBJ2-7,15,CASSHPQQGTYEQYF
TRBV6-2/TRBV6-3,medium-sized,TRBJ2-1,18,CASSHPGHRPSSYNEQFF
TRBV5-1,-,TRBJ1-6,18,CASSPVPPSSSYNSPLHF
TRBV5-1,-,TRBJ1-2,16,CASSWSSDGAAGGYTF
TRBV29-1,medium-sized,TRBJ2-1,14,CSGRDRTYTNEQFF
TRBV6-6,large,TRBJ2-7,14,CASSERQGSYEQYF
TRBV20-1,-,TRBJ2-3,15,CSARTTSANTDTQYF
TRBV29-1,medium-sized,TRBJ1-2,12,CSVEQGGYGYTF
TRBV21-1,large,TRBJ1-6,14,CASCRTDYNSPLHF
TRBV29-1,-,TRBJ1-1,13,CSVSTGLNTEAFF
TRBV7-3,medium-sized,TRBJ2-1,13,CASSLYGGSEQFF
TRBV5-1,-,TRBJ2-7,13,CASSLGQGNEQYF
TRBV12-3/TRBV12-4,-,TRBJ2-5,13,CASSPVLAETQYF
TRBV2,medium-sized,TRBJ2-7,14,CASSVRAGTYEQYF
TRBV9,-,TRBJ2-5,15,CASSPDGRPQETQYF
TRBV7-2,-,TRBJ1-1,16,CASSLVLGVWDTEAFF
TRBV6-1,medium-sized,TRBJ1-5,15,CASTPGPILDQPQHF
TRBV19,-,TRBJ2-6,16,CATIAQGSQGANVLTF
TRBV6-5,-,TRBJ2-7,13,CASTPTETYEQYF
TRBV6-2/TRBV6-3,medium-sized,TRBJ2-2,20,CASSAYGGRRLEGATGELFF